Each of the 26 T cell receptor beta chains below was sequenced from the same sample in a study of blood T cell repertoires in COVID-19. Generated by immunoSEQ multiplex PCR, the TCRdb table keeps only in-frame clones and is missing some. The sample shows some 160,000 clones, 70% to 90% of them seen only once. Sequencing was carried out using peripheral blood. The receptors shown here come from a woman aged 80 or over with COVID-19, enrolled during active disease.

The chain couples TRBV7-2 to TRBJ1-2; the match to TRBD1 covers 10 bases. This CDR3 is 14 amino acids long. Germline loops: CDR1 SGHTA, CDR2 FQGNSA. V shed 5 bases and J 6 bases; nucleotides not matched to a gene: 6. DNA for the CDR3: TGTGCCAGCAGCAAGCTCGGGACAGGGGATGGCTACACCTTC. Translating it yields CASSKLGTGDGYTF.

The chain employs TRBV7-9 and TRBJ1-1; perhaps TRBD1 as D (5 bases). The length of the CDR3 is 13 residues. Germline V CDR1 and CDR2: SEHNR, FQNEAQ (reference sequence). V was shortened by 10 bases and J by 4 bases, with 16 bases between the two germline ends. The CDR3 DNA reads as TGTGCCAAGCCAGGTGGGGGGACCACTGAAGCTTTCTTT. The encoded protein is CAKPGGGTTEAFF.

The V call is TRBV7-2, the J call TRBJ1-2; no definite D call. From germline, CDR1 is SGHTA and CDR2 FQGNSA. The V gene lost 0 bases and the J gene lost 4 bases, with 9 bases spanning the gap. This CDR3 contains 14 residues. DNA for the CDR3: TGTGCCAGCAGCTTAGCGCGGGCCTCCTATGGCTACACCTTC. Residues: CASSLARASYGYTF.

The chain is built from TRBV5-1 and TRBJ2-1, with TRBD2 identical over 14 bases. Trimming removed 1 base from V and 9 bases from J; junction bases left unmatched: 9. Germline CDR1 SGHRS, CDR2 YFSETQ. There are 17 residues in the CDR3. CDR3 in DNA: TGCGCCAGCAGCTTGCAGACTAGCGGGAGGGCTTACGGTGAGCAGTTCTTC. This codes for CASSLQTSGRAYGEQFF.

The CDR3: CASSLRQASYEQYF. The CDR3 DNA reads as TGCGCCAGCAGCTTGCGGCAGGCCTCCTACGAGCAGTACTTC. This chain connects TRBV5-1 to TRBJ2-7; D call uncertain. Germline CDR1 SGHRS, CDR2 YFSETQ. CDR3 length: 14 amino acids. V dropped 1 base and J dropped 0 bases, with 8 bases sitting between them.

There are a few counts of this clone. The V and J genes are TRBV18 and TRBJ2-1; tentatively, D is TRBD1 (5 bases). Germline CDR1 KGHSH, CDR2 LQKENI. This CDR3 has 13 amino acids. Trimming left V 3 bases short and J 5 bases short, with 8 bases between. The CDR3 nucleotides are TGTGCCAGCTCACCTTCCAGGGACAATGAGCAGTTCTTC. Its protein product is CASSPSRDNEQFF.

J is TRBJ2-7 and V is TRBV6-5; 9 bases match TRBD2. Germline trimming cut 7 bases from V and 4 bases from J; bases unmatched to any gene: 8. This CDR3 spans 14 amino acids. Germline V lookup: CDR1 MNHEY, CDR2 SVGAGI. DNA for the CDR3: TGTGCCAGCACAAGCGGGGGGTTCGGGTACGAGCAGTACTTC. Encoded protein: CASTSGGFGYEQYF.

This clone was recorded a few times. The chain carries TRBV19 and TRBJ2-3; D remains unclear. The CDR3 runs to 13 residues. CDR1 and CDR2 (germline): LNHDA, SQIVND (reference sequence). V lost 5 bases and J lost 4, with 10 bases in between. In DNA, the CDR3 is TGTGCCAGTAGTTTAGGAGCATCAGATACGCAGTATTTT. Amino acid sequence: CASSLGASDTQYF. Drawing the rest from reference TRBV19 and TRBJ2-3, the complete variable domain is DGGITQSPKYLFRKEGQNVTLSCEQNLNHDAMYWYRQDPGQGLRLIYYSQIVNDFQKGDIAEGYSVSREKKESFPLTVTSAQKNPTAFYLCASSLGASDTQYFGPGTRLTVL.

The chain is built from TRBV18 and TRBJ2-2; 8 bases agree with TRBD2. After removal of 2 bases from V and 5 bases from J, the junction contained 4 bases not matched to a gene. This CDR3 spans 15 amino acids. Looked up from germline, CDR1 is KGHSH and CDR2 is LQKENI. CDR3 DNA: TGTGCCAGCTCACCATTTGCGGGAGGAACCGGGGAGCTGTTTTTT. It translates to CASSPFAGGTGELFF.

In nucleotides, the CDR3 is TGTGCCAGCAGATCAACCCGGGTGTTCTCCTACGAGCAGTACTTC. Encoded protein: CASRSTRVFSYEQYF. This chain uses TRBV28 with TRBJ2-7; D unclear. The V end was cut by 6 bases, the J end by 0 bases, with 15 bases between. CDR3 size: 15 residues. Germline V gene lookup returns CDR1 MDHEN and CDR2 SYDVKM.

The chain links TRBV5-4 to TRBJ2-7; TRBD2 aligns across 12 bases. Trimming removed 5 bases from V and 6 bases from J; junction bases left unmatched: 3. This CDR3 has 13 amino acids. Germline V lookup: CDR1 SGHNT, CDR2 YYREEE (reference sequence). CDR3 DNA: TGTGCCAGCAGAGAGGGACTAGCGGGCGAGCAGTACTTC. This sequence encodes CASREGLAGEQYF.

This clone was observed a single time. The genes are TRBV7-9 and TRBJ1-5; perhaps TRBD1 as D (6 bases). The germline V gene has CDR1 SEHNR and CDR2 FQNEAQ (reference sequence). V was pared by 0 bases and J by 5 bases, with 14 bases between. The CDR3 is 16 residues long. The CDR3 region has the DNA TGTGCCAGCAGCTTAGCCCCCGGGCAGGGGCATCAGCCCCAGCATTTT. This sequence encodes CASSLAPGQGHQPQHF.

This chain uses TRBV6-5 with TRBJ2-5; a weak D match, TRBD2 (5 bases). Trimming removed 4 bases from V and 2 bases from J, with 11 bases in between. This CDR3 has 14 amino acids. Germline CDR1 and CDR2: MNHEY and SVGAGI. In DNA, the CDR3 is TGTGCCAGCAGTTTTGCCGGGATTCAAGAGACCCAGTACTTC. Translation gives CASSFAGIQETQYF.

This clone has only a few counts. The V call is TRBV6-5, the J call TRBJ1-5; unclear D gene. V shed 2 bases and J shed 5 bases, with 10 bases lying between them. In germline, CDR1 is MNHEY, CDR2 SVGAGI. The length of the CDR3 is 14 residues. CDR3 nucleotide sequence: TGTGCCAGCAGTTACGGAGGTCGAGATCAGCCCCAGCATTTT. This encodes CASSYGGRDQPQHF.

J is TRBJ2-3 and V is TRBV3-1 (or the pseudogene TRBV3-2); TRBD2 matches at 10 bases. This CDR3 spans 17 amino acids. The ends lost 3 bases at V and 0 bases at J; junction bases unmatched: 6. The germline V gene encodes CDR1 LGHDT and CDR2 YNNKEL (reference sequence). CDR3 residues: CASSHRTSGSSTDTQYF. In DNA, the CDR3 is TGTGCCAGCAGCCATAGGACTAGCGGATCTAGCACAGATACGCAGTATTTT.

J is TRBJ1-1 and V is TRBV2; no definite D call. The CDR3 is made up of 14 amino acids. Looked up from germline, CDR1 is SNHLY and CDR2 is FYNNEI. Trimming cost V 1 base and J 1 base, with 7 bases left between them. CDR3 protein: CASSEGPSNTEAFF. The CDR3, as DNA: TGTGCCAGCAGTGAAGGTCCATCGAACACTGAAGCTTTCTTT.

This chain joins TRBV5-6 and TRBJ1-2; TRBD1 agrees at 8 bases. The CDR3 sequence is 17 residues long. Germline V lookup: CDR1 SGHDT, CDR2 YYEEEE. The ends lost 0 bases at V and 4 bases at J; junction bases unmatched: 11. This CDR3 reads CASSLAGQGYTGYGYTF. For the CDR3, the DNA is TGTGCCAGCAGCTTGGCCGGACAGGGTTACACGGGCTATGGCTACACCTTC.

V gene TRBV30 combines with J gene TRBJ1-5, with D maybe TRBD1 (5 bases). Germline V gene lookup returns CDR1 GTSNPN and CDR2 SVGIG (reference sequence). This CDR3 contains 15 residues. The V and J ends lost 4 bases and 5 bases respectively, with 18 bases between them. The CDR3 bases are TGTGCCTGGAAACGGGGACTTCAAGGGGATCAGCCCCAGCATTTT. It translates to CAWKRGLQGDQPQHF.

The sample holds one count of this clone. The V call is TRBV10-3, the J call TRBJ2-6; 10 bases fit TRBD1. V shed 5 bases, J shed 2 bases, and the junction held 3 bases outside the gene matches. CDR3 length: 16 amino acids. The germline V gene encodes CDR1 ENHRY and CDR2 SYGVKD. The CDR3 DNA sequence: TGTGCCATCAGTCCCGGGACAGGGGCTGGGGCCAACGTCCTGACTTTC. As protein: CAISPGTGAGANVLTF.

V gene TRBV3-1 (or the pseudogene TRBV3-2) combines with J gene TRBJ2-3, with D possibly matching TRBD2 (6 bases). The germline V gene encodes CDR1 LGHDT and CDR2 YNNKEL (reference sequence). V lost 5 bases and J 2 bases, leaving 11 bases between the germline ends. This CDR3 spans 14 amino acids. The CDR3 bases are TGTGCCAGCAGCAAGGACTACCACACAGATACGCAGTATTTT. Protein product: CASSKDYHTDTQYF.

Written as DNA, the CDR3 is TGTGCCAGCAGCTATGAGGATCAAGAGACCCAGTACTTC. Amino acids: CASSYEDQETQYF. This rearrangement joins TRBV12-3 or TRBV12-4 to TRBJ2-5, with D unresolved. The CDR3 has 13 amino acids. Trimming pared 6 bases from V and 2 bases from J, leaving 10 bases between.

This chain links TRBV2 with TRBJ2-1; D ambiguous. This CDR3 is 14 amino acids long. Per the germline V gene, CDR1 is SNHLY and CDR2 is FYNNEI. The ends were cut back, 8 bases at V and 6 bases at J, with 17 bases in the middle. CDR3 DNA: TGTGCCAGCCAATCCGATGACCTAGGCAATGAGCAGTTCTTC. Its translation is CASQSDDLGNEQFF.

This clone has a count of ten or more. The chain carries TRBV29-1 and TRBJ1-1; D might be TRBD1 (5 bases). CDR1 SQVTM and CDR2 ANQGSEA come from the germline V gene. V gave up 6 bases and J gave up 1 base, with 15 bases separating them. CDR3 length: 14 residues. CDR3 sequence (DNA): TGCAGCGTCACCCCGCGGGGGAGGAACACTGAAGCTTTCTTT. Translating gives CSVTPRGRNTEAFF.

The gene calls are TRBV27 and TRBJ1-6; 12 nucleotides line up with TRBD1. V lost 6 bases, J lost 7 bases, and 7 bases stayed unmatched. Germline V lookup: CDR1 MNHEY, CDR2 SMNVEV (reference sequence). The CDR3 has 16 amino acids. CDR3 sequence reads: CASSRDRGPWNSPLHF. CDR3 sequence (DNA): TGTGCCAGCAGCCGGGACAGGGGGCCTTGGAATTCACCCCTCCACTTT.

The chain uses TRBV6-5 and TRBJ1-2, with TRBD1 as a possible D gene (6 bases). This CDR3 has 15 amino acids. Germline V lookup: CDR1 MNHEY, CDR2 SVGAGI. The V end was cut by 0 bases, the J end by 7 bases, with 15 bases between. CDR3 in amino acids: CASSYSPDSLRGYTF. CDR3 DNA: TGTGCCAGCAGTTACTCACCGGACAGTCTGCGTGGCTACACCTTC.

J is TRBJ1-2 and V is TRBV12-5; 10 nucleotides align to TRBD1. The CDR3 sequence is 16 residues long. The germline V gene has CDR1 LGHNT and CDR2 FRNRAP. After removal of 4 bases from V and 8 bases from J, the junction contained 13 bases not matched to a gene. The CDR3 nucleotides are TGTGCTAGTGGTTCAATAGGGACAGGGGACGCAGGGGGCTACACCTTC. It codes for CASGSIGTGDAGGYTF.